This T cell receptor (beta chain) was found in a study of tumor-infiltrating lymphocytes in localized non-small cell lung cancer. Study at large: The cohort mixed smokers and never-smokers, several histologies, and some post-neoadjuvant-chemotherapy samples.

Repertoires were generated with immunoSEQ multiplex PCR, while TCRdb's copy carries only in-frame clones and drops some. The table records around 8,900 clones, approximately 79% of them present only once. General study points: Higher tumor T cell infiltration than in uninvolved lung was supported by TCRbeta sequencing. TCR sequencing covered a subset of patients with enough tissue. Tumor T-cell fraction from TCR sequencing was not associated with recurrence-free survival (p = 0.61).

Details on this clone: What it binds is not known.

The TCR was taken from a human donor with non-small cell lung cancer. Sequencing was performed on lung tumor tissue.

As DNA, the CDR3 is TGCGCCAGCAGTCAAATAGCGGGGTACTACAATGAGCAGTTCTTC. It is translated as CASSQIAGYYNEQFF. V usage is TRBV4-1 and J usage is TRBJ2-1; TRBD2 agrees at 8 bases. The germline V gene has CDR1 MGHRA and CDR2 YSYEKL. The length of the CDR3 is 15 residues. V gave up 6 bases and J gave up 3 bases; unmatched junction bases: 7.